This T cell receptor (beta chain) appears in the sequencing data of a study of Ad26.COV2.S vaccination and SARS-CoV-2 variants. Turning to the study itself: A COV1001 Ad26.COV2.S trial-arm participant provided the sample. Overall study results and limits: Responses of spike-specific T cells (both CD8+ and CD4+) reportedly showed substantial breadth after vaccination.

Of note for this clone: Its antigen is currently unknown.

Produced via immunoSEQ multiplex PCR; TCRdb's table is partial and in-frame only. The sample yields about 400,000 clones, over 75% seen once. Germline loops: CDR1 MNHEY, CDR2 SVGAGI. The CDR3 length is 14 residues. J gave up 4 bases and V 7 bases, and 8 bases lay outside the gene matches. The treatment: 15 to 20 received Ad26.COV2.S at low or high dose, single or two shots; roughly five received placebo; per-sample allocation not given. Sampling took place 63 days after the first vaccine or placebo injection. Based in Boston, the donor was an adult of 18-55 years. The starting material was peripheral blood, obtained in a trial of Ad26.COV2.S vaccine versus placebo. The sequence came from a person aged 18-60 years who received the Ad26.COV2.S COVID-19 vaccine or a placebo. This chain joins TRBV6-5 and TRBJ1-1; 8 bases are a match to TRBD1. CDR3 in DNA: TGTGCCAGCACCCCGGTGCAGGGGGCCACTGAAGCTTTCTTT. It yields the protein CASTPVQGATEAFF.